The sequence of this T cell receptor beta chain was determined in a study of cytotoxic CD8 clonotypes in ibrutinib-treated CLL. About the research overall: 11 relapsed/refractory, around 14 treatment-naive; some 17 IGHV unmutated.

Sequencing was designed to attain a depth spanning 1 in 200,000 to 1 in 1 million T cells. TCRdb's copy holds only in-frame clones and misses some; the assay was immunoSEQ multiplex PCR. The data contain around 160,000 clones, 81% of them singletons. This sequence was found in a human donor with chronic lymphocytic leukemia. The sample in question was PBMCs, obtained after 12 months of ibrutinib treatment.

The chain's CDR3 is CASSTRPWTSGSPDTQYF. DNA of the CDR3: TGTGCCAGCAGCACCCGCCCGTGGACTAGCGGGAGTCCTGATACGCAGTATTTT. The V and J genes are TRBV9 and TRBJ2-3, with 13 bases fitting TRBD2. Germline V gives CDR1 SGDLS, CDR2 YYNGEE. The CDR3 is made up of 18 amino acids. The junction had 14 bases not matched to a gene; V was cut back by 4 bases and J by 6 bases. The full variable domain, with the rest looked up from reference TRBV9 and TRBJ2-3, is DSGVTQTPKHLITATGQRVTLRCSPRSGDLSVYWYQQSLDQGLQFLIQYYNGEERAKGNILERFSAQQFPDLHSELNLSSLELGDSALYFCASSTRPWTSGSPDTQYFGPGTRLTVL.